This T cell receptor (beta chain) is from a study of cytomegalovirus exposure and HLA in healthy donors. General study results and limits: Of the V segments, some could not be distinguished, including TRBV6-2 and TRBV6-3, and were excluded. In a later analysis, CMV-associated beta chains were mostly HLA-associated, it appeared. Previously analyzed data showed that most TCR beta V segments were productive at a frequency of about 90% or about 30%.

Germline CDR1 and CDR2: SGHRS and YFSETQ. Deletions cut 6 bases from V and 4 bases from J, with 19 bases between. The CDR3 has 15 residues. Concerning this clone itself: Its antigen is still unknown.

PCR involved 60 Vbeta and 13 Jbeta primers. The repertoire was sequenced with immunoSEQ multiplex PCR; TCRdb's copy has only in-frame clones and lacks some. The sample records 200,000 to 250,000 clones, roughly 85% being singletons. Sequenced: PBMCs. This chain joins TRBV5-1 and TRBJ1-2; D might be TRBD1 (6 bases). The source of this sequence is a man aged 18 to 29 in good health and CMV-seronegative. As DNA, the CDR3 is TGCGCCAGCAACCCCACCGCGGGGGCTGGCTATGGCTACACCTTC. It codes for CASNPTAGAGYGYTF.